Below, 28 T cell receptor beta chains from the same sample are listed, as sequenced in a study of T-cell reconstitution after alpha-beta-depleted transplantation in children. This sample's TCRbeta library carried unique molecular identifier barcodes. TCRdb ran MiXCR on the PCR reads and lists one entry per CDR3 protein. The sample includes 350,000 to 400,000 distinct CDR3 sequences, approximately 20% seen only once; the top ten take 3.8%. The source was PBMCs from the stem cell graft donor, collected from the stem cell graft. These TCRs come from a human donor who donated a stem cell graft to a child with acute myeloid leukemia.

The rearrangement joins TRBV4-3 to TRBJ2-6, with D unresolved. Germline V lookup: CDR1 LGHNA, CDR2 YSLEER. Trimming removed 0 bases at V and 4 bases at J, with 22 bases between. CDR3 size: 20 residues. Here the CDR3 DNA reads TGCGCCAGCAGCCAAGATCGAAAAGCCTCACTCCTCCCGGGGGCCAACGTCCTGACTTTC. It is translated as CASSQDRKASLLPGANVLTF.

This clonotype was picked up a small number of times. A read error is likely, as this CDR3 ends without the conserved phenylalanine or tryptophan. The chain links TRBV6-5 to TRBJ2-7, with D possibly being TRBD2 (6 bases). Trimming shortened V by 2 bases and J by 6 bases, and 11 bases separated the two germline ends. This CDR3 has 13 amino acids. Germline loops: CDR1 MNHEY, CDR2 SVGAGI. CDR3 sequence reads: CASSYNQGGEQYL. CDR3 nucleotide sequence: TGTGCCAGCAGTTACAATCAGGGAGGCGAGCAGTACCTC.

The V gene is TRBV28, the J gene TRBJ2-7, with 9 bases matching TRBD2. Germline V CDR1 and CDR2: MDHEN, SYDVKM. The CDR3 consists of 15 residues. V trimming: 9 bases; J trimming: 3 bases; junction bases outside the gene matches: 12. The CDR3 sequence: CASLTRTSDNYEQYF. The CDR3 coding sequence is TGTGCCAGTTTAACTAGGACTAGCGATAACTACGAGCAGTACTTC.

Note on this clonotype: A much larger clone lies a single base off, so this may be a read error. This sequence joins TRBV4-2 and TRBJ2-3; the match to TRBD2 covers 7 bases. The CDR3 has 18 residues. Germline assignment: CDR1 LGHNA and CDR2 YNFKEQ. This CDR3 reads CASIQVWRPGGGSDTQYF. In DNA form, the CDR3 reads TGTGCCAGCATCCAAGTTTGGCGTCCGGGAGGCGGAAGCGATACGCAGTATTTT.

This clonotype was seen many times. The V call is TRBV9, the J call TRBJ2-3, with D possibly matching TRBD1 (5 bases). Germline V CDR1 and CDR2: SGDLS, YYNGEE. The V and J ends lost 4 bases and 0 bases respectively, with 9 bases between them. CDR3 size: 14 residues. The CDR3 nucleotides are TGTGCCAGCAGCTCCAGGACAAGCACAGATACGCAGTATTTT. Residues: CASSSRTSTDTQYF.

This clonotype was seen a few times. This sequence joins TRBV5-1 and TRBJ2-5; D may be TRBD1 or TRBD2 (6 bases each). Trimming removed 0 bases at V and 1 base at J, with 10 bases between. CDR1 and CDR2 (germline): SGHRS, YFSETQ. The CDR3 is 15 amino acids. The CDR3 protein is CASSLDGGLQETQYF. CDR3 DNA sequence: TGCGCCAGCAGCTTGGACGGGGGCCTCCAAGAGACCCAGTACTTC. The variable domain in full, completed from reference TRBV5-1 and TRBJ2-5, reads KAGVTQTPRYLIKTRGQQVTLSCSPISGHRSVSWYQQTPGQGLQFLFEYFSETQRNKGNFPGRFSGRQFSNSRSEMNVSTLELGDSALYLCASSLDGGLQETQYFGPGTRLLVL.

This clonotype was detected only a few times. The chain uses TRBV13 and TRBJ2-3; D may be TRBD2 (5 bases). The CDR3 is 15 amino acids. Trimming cost V 4 bases and J 0 bases, with 11 bases left between them. Germline-derived CDR1 and CDR2 are PRHDT and FYEKMQ (reference sequence). In DNA, the CDR3 is TGTGCCAGCAGCTCGATGTGGAGGAGCACAGATACGCAGTATTTT. Translation: CASSSMWRSTDTQYF.

This clonotype showed up just a few times. This chain uses TRBV28 with TRBJ2-7; D may match TRBD1 or TRBD2 (6 bases each). V lost 11 bases and J lost 5, with 19 bases in between. The CDR3 is 13 amino acids. CDR1 is MDHEN, CDR2 SYDVKM, per germline. CDR3: CAGGRVGRDEQYF. Written as DNA, the CDR3 is TGTGCCGGGGGGCGGGTAGGCCGAGACGAGCAGTACTTC. The full variable domain, with the rest looked up from reference TRBV28 and TRBJ2-7, is DVKVTQSSRYLVKRTGEKVFLECVQDMDHENMFWYRQDPGLGLRLIYFSYDVKMKEKGDIPEGYSVSREKKERFSLILESASTNQTSMYLCAGGRVGRDEQYFGPGTRLTVT.

The V gene is TRBV7-7, the J gene TRBJ2-7; 14 nucleotides match TRBD2. The germline V gene encodes CDR1 SSHAT and CDR2 FNYEAQ (reference sequence). With V trimmed by 11 bases and J by 6 bases, 9 bases remained unmatched. CDR3 length: 14 amino acids. Here the CDR3 DNA reads TGTGCCGTTACCGGGACTAGCGGGAGAGGCGAGCAGTACTTC. This encodes CAVTGTSGRGEQYF.

This clonotype was observed a few times. The V and J genes are TRBV20-1 and TRBJ1-1; D is ambiguous. The CDR3 runs 14 residues. Deletions cut 3 bases from V and 1 base from J, with 12 bases between. The germline CDR1 and CDR2 sequences are DFQATT and SNEGSKA (reference sequence). The CDR3 region is CSASGGAGNTEAFF. As DNA, the CDR3 is TGCAGTGCTAGCGGCGGAGCAGGGAACACTGAAGCTTTCTTT.

This clonotype was found a few times. CDR3 sequence: CSAREGIGNTIYF. The DNA for the CDR3 is TGCAGTGCTAGAGAGGGTATTGGAAACACCATATATTTT. The rearrangement links TRBV20-1 to TRBJ1-3; D not resolved. V was pared by 0 bases and J by 3 bases, with 6 bases between. The CDR3 sequence is 13 residues long. Germline V gene lookup returns CDR1 DFQATT and CDR2 SNEGSKA (reference sequence).

The rearrangement uses TRBV20-1 and TRBJ2-1; 11 nucleotides align to TRBD2. Trimming removed 3 bases from V and 5 bases from J; junction bases left unmatched: 3. The CDR3 is made up of 14 amino acids. Germline V gene data show CDR1 as DFQATT and CDR2 as SNEGSKA (reference sequence). CDR3 loop: CSARSGLADNEQFF. The CDR3 coding sequence is TGCAGTGCTAGGTCGGGACTAGCGGACAATGAGCAGTTCTTC.

A few counts support this clonotype. The rearrangement uses TRBV4-3 and TRBJ2-1, with D uncertain. Trimming cost V 3 bases and J 10 bases, with 13 bases left between them. CDR1 is LGHNA and CDR2 is YSLEER in the germline V gene. CDR3 size: 13 residues. The CDR3 DNA is TGCGCCAGCAGCCAGAATTCGCGTGCGGAGCAGTTCTTC. Translating it yields CASSQNSRAEQFF.

The rearrangement joins TRBV7-2 to TRBJ2-7, with D perhaps assigned TRBD1 or TRBD2 (5 bases each). Germline loops: CDR1 SGHTA, CDR2 FQGNSA. V was pared by 2 bases and J by 3 bases, with 14 bases between. This CDR3 has 15 amino acids. The CDR3 region is CASSLMGVVGYEQYF. The CDR3 DNA is TGTGCCAGCAGCTTAATGGGGGTTGTGGGCTACGAGCAGTACTTC.

This clonotype has only a few counts. The chain is built from TRBV12-3 or TRBV12-4 and TRBJ1-1, with 9 nucleotides matching TRBD1. The CDR3 is made up of 13 amino acids. V shed 6 bases and J 11 bases; nucleotides not matched to a gene: 10. CDR3 sequence reads: CASSQGQGPGAFF. CDR3 nucleotides: TGTGCCAGCAGCCAGGGACAGGGCCCTGGGGCTTTCTTT.

V is TRBV12-3 or TRBV12-4 and J is TRBJ2-7, with 7 bases identical to TRBD1. This CDR3 has 15 amino acids. V lost 3 bases to trimming and J lost 0 bases; unmatched junction nucleotides: 5. CDR3 in amino acids: CASSLGTESSYEQYF. The CDR3 region has the DNA TGTGCCAGCAGTTTGGGGACAGAAAGCTCCTACGAGCAGTACTTC.

The rearrangement joins TRBV7-3 to TRBJ2-1; 9 bases match TRBD2. The CDR3 is 16 amino acids. The V gene end was trimmed by 2 bases and the J gene end by 9 bases; junction bases not matched to a gene: 11. Germline V gene data show CDR1 as SGHTA and CDR2 as FQGTGA. This CDR3 reads CASSLGTSGRELEQFF. CDR3 nucleotides: TGTGCCAGCAGCTTAGGAACTAGCGGGCGAGAACTTGAGCAGTTCTTC.

In this sample, this clonotype turned up once. This chain links TRBV12-3 or TRBV12-4 with TRBJ2-4, with D perhaps matching TRBD1 (6 bases). V was shortened by 1 base and J by 0 bases, with 13 bases between the two germline ends. This CDR3 is 17 amino acids long. The CDR3 protein is CASSLGGWTEAKNIQYF. CDR3 coding DNA: TGTGCCAGCAGTTTAGGGGGTTGGACAGAAGCCAAAAACATTCAGTACTTC.

The chain combines TRBV12-3 or TRBV12-4 with TRBJ2-1; 8 nucleotides line up with TRBD2. The trim removed 7 bases at V and 7 bases at J, leaving 6 bases unmatched. The CDR3 is 13 amino acids. The CDR3 protein is CASTDLAGNEQFF. The CDR3 DNA sequence: TGTGCCAGCACCGACCTAGCGGGTAATGAGCAGTTCTTC.

This chain links TRBV13 with TRBJ2-2; 10 nucleotides match TRBD1. The CDR3 runs 17 residues. CDR1 is PRHDT and CDR2 is FYEKMQ in the germline V gene (reference sequence). V shed 5 bases, J shed 2 bases, and the junction held 8 bases outside the gene matches. CDR3 loop: CASSPRDRGPNTGELFF. The CDR3 bases are TGTGCCAGCAGCCCCCGTGACAGGGGGCCTAACACCGGGGAGCTGTTTTTT.

This clonotype was seen more than once but under ten times. The chain combines TRBV28 with TRBJ2-7, with TRBD1 matching over 10 bases. V lost 6 bases, J lost 4 bases, and 15 bases stayed unmatched. In germline, CDR1 is MDHEN, CDR2 SYDVKM. The CDR3 covers 17 residues. CDR3 in amino acids: CASRYGDRGFPIYEQYF. The DNA for the CDR3 is TGTGCCAGCAGATATGGGGACAGGGGTTTTCCTATTTACGAGCAGTACTTC.

The gene calls are TRBV13 and TRBJ2-7, with 8 bases fitting TRBD1. This CDR3 is built from 14 residues. After removal of 3 bases from V and 4 bases from J, the junction contained 5 bases not matched to a gene. The germline CDR1 and CDR2 sequences are PRHDT and FYEKMQ (reference sequence). In DNA form, the CDR3 reads TGTGCCAGCAGCTTGGACAGGGTAAAGTACGAGCAGTACTTC. Translation gives CASSLDRVKYEQYF. The entire variable domain, with the rest obtained from reference TRBV13 and TRBJ2-7, is as follows: AAGVIQSPRHLIKEKRETATLKCYPIPRHDTVYWYQQGPGQDPQFLISFYEKMQSDKGSIPDRFSAQQFSDYHSELNMSSLELGDSALYFCASSLDRVKYEQYFGPGTRLTVT.

V is TRBV20-1 and J is TRBJ1-2; the D is unclear. The CDR3 has 12 residues. The germline V gene has CDR1 DFQATT and CDR2 SNEGSKA (reference sequence). Trimming removed 6 bases at V and 5 bases at J, with 13 bases between. CDR3 sequence reads: CSAYGSPYGYTF. The DNA for the CDR3 is TGCAGTGCGTACGGCAGTCCTTATGGCTACACCTTC.

This clonotype came up many times. V is TRBV2 and J is TRBJ2-7; D perhaps matches TRBD2 (7 bases). V lost 2 bases and J lost 2, with 16 bases in between. Germline values: CDR1 SNHLY, CDR2 FYNNEI. This CDR3 has 16 residues. This CDR3 reads CASSEYEGGVAYEQYF. As DNA, the CDR3 is TGTGCCAGCAGTGAATATGAGGGGGGGGTTGCCTACGAGCAGTACTTC.

This clonotype was detected only a few times. V is TRBV20-1 and J is TRBJ2-3; tentative D call: TRBD2 (5 bases). The CDR3 is 13 amino acids. V gave up 1 base and J gave up 4 bases, with 9 bases separating them. CDR1 and CDR2 (germline): DFQATT, SNEGSKA (reference sequence). The CDR3: CSARGVGADTQYF. CDR3 sequence (DNA): TGCAGTGCTAGAGGGGTGGGAGCAGATACGCAGTATTTT.

Many counts were recorded for this clonotype. The V gene is TRBV27, the J gene TRBJ2-7, with D possibly being TRBD2 (5 bases). Trimming pared 4 bases from V and 0 bases from J, leaving 10 bases between. The CDR3 is 14 residues long. Germline-derived CDR1 and CDR2 are MNHEY and SMNVEV (reference sequence). For the CDR3, the DNA is TGTGCCAGCAGTTACGGCGGGCCCTCCTACGAGCAGTACTTC. This translates into CASSYGGPSYEQYF.

The V gene is TRBV20-1, the J gene TRBJ2-7; the D gene is possibly TRBD1 (5 bases). Germline V gene sequence: CDR1 DFQATT, CDR2 SNEGSKA (reference sequence). The CDR3 runs 12 residues. V was pared by 4 bases and J by 3 bases, with 10 bases between. Written as DNA, the CDR3 is TGCAGTGCTATGGGGCGAAACTACGAGCAGTACTTC. Translation gives CSAMGRNYEQYF.

V is TRBV20-1 and J is TRBJ1-1; no clear D. V was trimmed by 5 bases and J by 0 bases, leaving 10 bases between them. The CDR3 covers 13 residues. Per the germline V gene, CDR1 is DFQATT and CDR2 is SNEGSKA (reference sequence). CDR3 region: CSALPTVNTEAFF. The CDR3 DNA reads as TGCAGTGCTCTTCCGACGGTGAACACTGAAGCTTTCTTT.